This T cell receptor (beta chain) derives from a study of vaccination effects on CD4 cells after COVID-19. Study conclusions and caveats: Only a few convalescent patients and no early post-infection timepoints featured in the study. After vaccination, at late timepoints, clones induced by infection and by vaccine contracted markedly.

CDR3 length: 13 amino acids. Trimming took 0 bases from V and 5 from J, leaving 4 bases between them. Germline V gene data show CDR1 as MRHNA and CDR2 as SNTAGT. This clone was detected only a few times. Its antigen remains unidentified. Sequenced by immunoSEQ multiplex PCR; TCRdb stores in-frame clones only, minus some. The data show 25,000 to 30,000 clones, around 79% seen once. Under the ViraFEST assay, PBMC were stimulated with viral peptide pools so that antigen-specific CD4+ T cells expanded. Sequencing was performed afterwards. An approximately 10-day culture period preceded the isolation of CD4+ T cells. Participants got two doses of BNT162b2 or mRNA-1273 vaccine. A density of over 1.5 million PBMC per well was used; these cells were cultured with about 9.1 IU/ml IL-2 and roughly 10 ug/ml peptides. The authors exchanged half the medium for IL-2 medium on days 3 and 7.

The chain employs TRBV6-4 and TRBJ2-2, with D hard to call. The input for sequencing was CD4+ T cells from PBMCs cultured with HCoV-NL63 spike peptides, taken after COVID-19 vaccination. The sequence came from a human donor who received a COVID-19 vaccine. In nucleotides, the CDR3 is TGTGCCAGCAGTGACTCGACAACCGGGGAGCTGTTTTTT. Its protein product is CASSDSTTGELFF.